Described below is a single T cell receptor beta chain sequence and its context. The data are from a study of blood T cell repertoires in COVID-19. Study-level information: The United States, Italy and Spain supplied acute and convalescent COVID-19 samples. T cells, B-cell-depleted T cells, or PBMCs provided the cDNA or gDNA that served as material.

Per the original methods: Estimated nucleated cell counts came from reference gene primer amplification. Here immunoSEQ multiplex PCR was the method, and the copy in TCRdb shows in-frame clones only, minus some. V and J calls and clone size are as listed in that table; D and trimming were resolved from the DNA. The sample has about 260,000 clones, almost 85% seen once. Looked up from germline, CDR1 is SGHTA and CDR2 is FQGNSA. Trimming shortened V by 0 bases and J by 9 bases, and 18 bases separated the two germline ends. The CDR3 contains 16 residues. Source material: peripheral blood. The chain is built from TRBV7-2 and TRBJ2-1; D is perhaps TRBD1 (6 bases). This receptor was obtained from an elderly woman with acute or convalescent COVID-19. This chain's CDR3 is CASSLARPGQTVEQFF. The CDR3 DNA sequence: TGTGCCAGCAGCTTAGCCCGACCGGGACAAACTGTTGAGCAGTTCTTC.